The clone carrying this T cell receptor beta chain was recorded only once. Antigen specificity is unknown. Version v3.0 of the immunoSEQ assay ran at survey level. What sequencing targeted per sample was about 35,000-55,000 T-cell genomes. Assay: immunoSEQ multiplex PCR; the TCRdb copy retains only in-frame clones and omits some. Seen here are 42,000 or so clones, roughly nine tenths observed once, and the top ten hold about 4%. The entry originates in a study of long-term antiretroviral therapy in people with HIV. Everyone in the study who had HIV was treated in the United States. Per germline, CDR1 SGHNT and CDR2 YYREEE (reference sequence). V lost 5 bases and J lost 1, with 18 bases in between. The CDR3 has 16 amino acids. Findings of the study overall: Documentation of ART adherence, viral resistance or therapy changes was absent. Although diversity increased after ART, it remained lower than in transplant donor controls.

The origin of this receptor is a woman aged 50 to 60 with HIV. The V gene is TRBV5-4, the J gene TRBJ2-5; perhaps TRBD2 as D (7 bases). The sample in question was unsorted PBMCs, obtained 1.2 years after starting antiretroviral therapy. The CDR3 loop is CASSSRGGGIQETQYF. The CDR3 nucleotides read TGTGCCAGCAGTTCCCGAGGGGGGGGAATCCAAGAGACCCAGTACTTC.